This entry describes one T cell receptor (beta chain). Antigen specificity is unknown. This entry comes from a study of long-term antiretroviral therapy in people with HIV. Overall study context: A decade or so separates the oldest specimens from the later 2015 immediate-ART recommendation. Findings and limits, study-wide: ART-treated samples gained diversity yet remained below transplant donor controls.

Sequencing relied on immunoSEQ assay v3.0, run at survey level. Profiled with immunoSEQ multiplex PCR; TCRdb holds only in-frame clones, not every one. The sample includes fewer than 40,000 clones, roughly 85% seen only once; the top ten take 4.5% to 7%. Researchers secured at least one pre-ART and at least two post-ART PBMC samples from each donor. Participants living with HIV all received treatment in the United States. V trimming: 9 bases; J trimming: 6 bases; junction bases outside the gene matches: 19. The CDR3 covers 18 residues. Germline V gene sequence: CDR1 LNHDA, CDR2 SQIVND (reference sequence).

Sequencing was performed on unsorted PBMCs, taken 3.1 years after starting antiretroviral therapy. The chain joins TRBV19 to TRBJ2-2; 10 positions match TRBD1. The sequence came from a woman aged 45-60 years with HIV. CDR3 DNA sequence: TGTGCCAGCCAATTAGGGACAGGGGAACCTTTTTGGTCCGGGGAGCTGTTTTTT. Its protein is CASQLGTGEPFWSGELFF.